Listed below are T cell receptor beta chains from one sample, sequenced in a study of Ad26.COV2.S vaccination and SARS-CoV-2 variants. Assay: immunoSEQ multiplex PCR; the TCRdb copy retains only in-frame clones and omits some. The data show 350,000 to 450,000 clones, around 90% seen once. The starting material was peripheral blood, obtained after recovery from COVID-19. Every receptor here comes from a human donor who had recovered from COVID-19. Both conserved end residues are part of each CDR3. D genes are given only for firm matches. Some rows mark clone size as missing; the rest say once, few, many or name a class of expanded clone.

clone size	D gene	V gene	J gene	CDR3 protein	CDR3 DNA
-	-	TRBV29-1	TRBJ1-1	CSVGDRTMNTEAFF	TGCAGCGTTGGTGACAGAACCATGAACACTGAAGCTTTCTTT
-	-	TRBV5-6	TRBJ1-1	CASSLLSGNTEAFF	TGTGCCAGCAGCTTGTTGTCAGGGAACACTGAAGCTTTCTTT
-	-	TRBV6-6	TRBJ2-7	CASSSGGREQYF	TGTGCCAGCAGTTCGGGCGGGCGGGAGCAGTACTTC
-	TRBD2	TRBV5-6	TRBJ2-3	CASSYLAGGMDTQYF	TGTGCCAGCAGCTACCTAGCGGGGGGTATGGATACGCAGTATTTT
-	-	TRBV19	TRBJ1-5	CASYQPQHF	TGTGCCTCCTATCAGCCCCAGCATTTT
-	TRBD2	TRBV20-1	TRBJ2-7	CSASVTSGGSYEQYF	TGCAGTGCTAGTGTGACTAGCGGGGGATCCTACGAGCAGTACTTC
-	TRBD1	TRBV3-1/TRBV3-2	TRBJ2-1	CASSHRTGVSDNEQFF	TGTGCCAGCAGCCATCGGACAGGGGTTTCGGACAATGAGCAGTTCTTC
few	-	TRBV6-2/TRBV6-3	TRBJ1-5	CASSRGPDGQNNQPQHF	TGTGCCAGCAGCCGAGGGCCGGACGGACAGAACAATCAGCCCCAGCATTTT
once	-	TRBV10-3	TRBJ2-7	CAISAGDEQYF	TGTGCCATCAGTGCGGGGGACGAGCAGTACTTC
-	-	TRBV4-3	TRBJ1-1	CASRYEAGGSAEAFF	TGCGCCAGCAGGTACGAGGCCGGGGGGAGTGCTGAAGCTTTCTTT
once	-	TRBV11-2	TRBJ1-5	CASSLGSGQPQHF	TGTGCCAGCAGCTTAGGGAGTGGTCAGCCCCAGCATTTT
-	TRBD2	TRBV6-6	TRBJ2-3	CASSAAAGLAGGTGTDTQYF	TGTGCCAGCAGCGCCGCTGCGGGACTAGCGGGGGGCACTGGCACAGATACGCAGTATTTT
-	-	TRBV5-1	TRBJ1-2	CASSLGGGTGGYTF	TGCGCCAGCAGCTTGGGGGGCGGGACCGGCGGCTACACCTTC
-	TRBD1	TRBV29-1	TRBJ2-3	CSVGQGATSDTQYF	TGCAGCGTTGGACAGGGGGCCACCTCAGATACGCAGTATTTT
once	-	TRBV9	TRBJ1-5	CASSVGGGNQPQHF	TGTGCCAGCAGCGTAGGAGGGGGCAATCAGCCCCAGCATTTT
-	-	TRBV14	TRBJ1-1	CASSHDNLGRAGRAFF	TGTGCCAGCAGCCATGACAATCTGGGCAGGGCGGGTCGAGCTTTCTTT
-	TRBD1	TRBV18	TRBJ2-3	CASSILDRGSNTDTQYF	TGTGCCAGCTCAATTCTGGACAGGGGCTCTAACACAGATACGCAGTATTTT
-	-	TRBV19	TRBJ1-2	CASSIGAGDGYTF	TGTGCCAGTAGTATAGGGGCAGGGGACGGCTACACCTTC
-	-	TRBV9	TRBJ1-3	CASSDDEEGSVNTIYF	TGTGCCAGCAGTGACGATGAAGAAGGTTCGGTAAACACCATATATTTT
-	-	TRBV7-9	TRBJ1-1	CASSRRAPVTPEAFF	TGTGCCAGCAGCCGCCGGGCCCCGGTAACTCCTGAAGCTTTCTTT
-	TRBD1	TRBV24-1	TRBJ2-1	CATSGGPGQTFF	TGTGCCACCAGTGGAGGACCGGGACAGACGTTCTTC